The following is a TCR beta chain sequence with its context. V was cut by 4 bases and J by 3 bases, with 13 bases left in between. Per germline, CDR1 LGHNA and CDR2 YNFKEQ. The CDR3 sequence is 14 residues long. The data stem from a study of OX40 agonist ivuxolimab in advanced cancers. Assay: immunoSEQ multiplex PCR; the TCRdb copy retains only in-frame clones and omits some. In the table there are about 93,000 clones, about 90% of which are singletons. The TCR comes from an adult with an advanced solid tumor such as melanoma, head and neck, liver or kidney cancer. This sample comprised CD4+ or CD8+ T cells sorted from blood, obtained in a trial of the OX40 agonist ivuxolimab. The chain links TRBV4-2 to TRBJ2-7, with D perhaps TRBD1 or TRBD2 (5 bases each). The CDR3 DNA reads TGTGCCAGCAGCCGCGGGTCAGGGAACTACGAGCAGTACTTC. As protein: CASSRGSGNYEQYF.